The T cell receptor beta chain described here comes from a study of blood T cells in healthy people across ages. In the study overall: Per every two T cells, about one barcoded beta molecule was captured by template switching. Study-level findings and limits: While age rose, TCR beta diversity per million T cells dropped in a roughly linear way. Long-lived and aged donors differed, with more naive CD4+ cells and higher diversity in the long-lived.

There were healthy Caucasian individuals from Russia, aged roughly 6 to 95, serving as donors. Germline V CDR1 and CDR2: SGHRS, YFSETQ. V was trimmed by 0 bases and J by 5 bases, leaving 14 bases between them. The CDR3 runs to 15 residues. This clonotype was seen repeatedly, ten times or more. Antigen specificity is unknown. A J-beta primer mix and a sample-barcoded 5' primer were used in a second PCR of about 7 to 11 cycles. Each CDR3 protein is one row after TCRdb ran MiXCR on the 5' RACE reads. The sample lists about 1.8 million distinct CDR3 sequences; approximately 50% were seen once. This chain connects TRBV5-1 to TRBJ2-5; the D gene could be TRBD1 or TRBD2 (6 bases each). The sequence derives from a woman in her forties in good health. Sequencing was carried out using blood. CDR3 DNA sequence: TGCGCCAGCAGCTTGGTTCGGGGGCCCGCGGAGACCCAGTACTTC. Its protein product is CASSLVRGPAETQYF.